Sequencing of this TCR beta chain was carried out in a study of Graves' ophthalmopathy and Graves' hyperthyroidism. Thyroid ultrasound, orbital computed tomography, TRAb, serum thyroxine and clinical symptoms formed the basis of diagnosis. This CDR3 is built from 15 residues. V was clipped by 5 bases and J by 0 bases, with 13 bases between them. Germline CDR1 reads MNHEY; CDR2 reads SVGEGT. Amplification targeted the TCR beta CDR3 regions, with RNA transcripts as the source material. An initial RT-PCR round employing HTBI primers preceded a second-round multiplex PCR. TCRdb re-analysed the multiplex PCR reads in MiXCR, keeping a single row per CDR3 protein. The sample has some 380,000 distinct CDR3 sequences, less than 20% seen once. This clonotype occurred many times.

This clonotype was sampled from a woman younger than 35 with stable Graves' hyperthyroidism. The rearrangement links TRBV6-2 or TRBV6-3 to TRBJ1-1; D is undetermined. The material sequenced was peripheral blood. The CDR3 sequence: CASSPPDTMNTEAFF. The CDR3 DNA reads as TGTGCCAGCAGTCCACCCGACACTATGAACACTGAAGCTTTCTTT.